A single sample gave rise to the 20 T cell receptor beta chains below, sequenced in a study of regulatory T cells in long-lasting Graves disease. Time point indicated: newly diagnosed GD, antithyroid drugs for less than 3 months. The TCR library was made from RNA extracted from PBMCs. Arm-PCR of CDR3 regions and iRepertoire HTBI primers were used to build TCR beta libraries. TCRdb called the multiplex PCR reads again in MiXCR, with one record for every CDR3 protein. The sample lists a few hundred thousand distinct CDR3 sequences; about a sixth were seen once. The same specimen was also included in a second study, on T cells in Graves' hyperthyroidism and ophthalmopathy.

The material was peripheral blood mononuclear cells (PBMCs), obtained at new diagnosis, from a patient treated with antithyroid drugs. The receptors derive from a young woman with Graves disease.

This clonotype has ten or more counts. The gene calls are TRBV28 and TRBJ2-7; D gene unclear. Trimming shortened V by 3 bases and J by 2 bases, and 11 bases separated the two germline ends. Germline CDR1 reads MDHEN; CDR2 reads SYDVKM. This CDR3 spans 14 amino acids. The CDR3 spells CASSFEISPYEQYF. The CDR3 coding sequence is TGTGCCAGCAGTTTTGAGATTTCCCCCTACGAGCAGTACTTC.

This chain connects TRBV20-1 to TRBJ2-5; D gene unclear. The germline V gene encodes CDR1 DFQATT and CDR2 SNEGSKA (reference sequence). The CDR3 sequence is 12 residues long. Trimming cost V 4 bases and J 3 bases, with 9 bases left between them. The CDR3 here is CSANDEEETQYF. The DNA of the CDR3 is TGCAGTGCTAATGATGAGGAAGAGACCCAGTACTTC.

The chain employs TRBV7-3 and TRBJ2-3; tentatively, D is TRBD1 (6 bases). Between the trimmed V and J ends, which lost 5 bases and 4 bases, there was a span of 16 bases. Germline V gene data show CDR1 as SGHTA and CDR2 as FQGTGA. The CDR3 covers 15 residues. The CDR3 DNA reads TGTGCCAGCAGCCCGCCAGGGCAGGGGCCAGATACGCAGTATTTT. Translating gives CASSPPGQGPDTQYF.

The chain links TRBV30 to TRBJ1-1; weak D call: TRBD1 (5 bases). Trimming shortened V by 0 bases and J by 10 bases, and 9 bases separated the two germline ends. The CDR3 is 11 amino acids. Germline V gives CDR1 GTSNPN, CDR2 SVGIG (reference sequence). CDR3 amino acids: CAWSVVGGAFF. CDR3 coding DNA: TGTGCCTGGAGTGTAGTGGGGGGAGCTTTCTTT. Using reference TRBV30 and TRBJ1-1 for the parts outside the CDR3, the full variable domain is SQTIHQWPATLVQPVGSPLSLECTVEGTSNPNLYWYRQAAGRGLQLLFYSVGIGQISSEVPQNLSASRPQDRQFILSSKKLLLSDSGFYLCAWSVVGGAFFGQGTRLTVV.

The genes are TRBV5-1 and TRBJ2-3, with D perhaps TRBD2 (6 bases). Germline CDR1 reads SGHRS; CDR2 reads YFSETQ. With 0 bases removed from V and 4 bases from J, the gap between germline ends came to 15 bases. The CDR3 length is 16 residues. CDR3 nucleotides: TGCGCCAGCAGCTTGGTTGGAGGGTCGGGAGCAGATACGCAGTATTTT. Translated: CASSLVGGSGADTQYF.

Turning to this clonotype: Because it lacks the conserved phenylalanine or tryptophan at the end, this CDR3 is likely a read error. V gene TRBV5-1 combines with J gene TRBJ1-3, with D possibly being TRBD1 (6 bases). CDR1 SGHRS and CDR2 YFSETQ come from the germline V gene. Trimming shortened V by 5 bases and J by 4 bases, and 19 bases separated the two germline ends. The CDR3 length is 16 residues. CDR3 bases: TGCGCCAGCAGGACTGACACCGGACAGACAGGAAACACCATATATCTT. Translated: CASRTDTGQTGNTIYL.

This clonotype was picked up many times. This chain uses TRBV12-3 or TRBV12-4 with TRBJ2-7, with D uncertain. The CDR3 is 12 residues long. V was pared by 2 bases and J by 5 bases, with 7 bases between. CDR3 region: CASSLSVNEQYF. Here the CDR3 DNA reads TGTGCCAGCAGTTTAAGTGTCAACGAGCAGTACTTC.

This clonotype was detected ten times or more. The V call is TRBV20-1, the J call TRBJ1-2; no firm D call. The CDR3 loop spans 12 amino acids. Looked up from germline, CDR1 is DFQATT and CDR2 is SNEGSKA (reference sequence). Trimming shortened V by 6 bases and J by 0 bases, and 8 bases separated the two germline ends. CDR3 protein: CSAYRANYGYTF. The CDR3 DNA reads TGCAGTGCATACAGAGCTAACTATGGCTACACCTTC.

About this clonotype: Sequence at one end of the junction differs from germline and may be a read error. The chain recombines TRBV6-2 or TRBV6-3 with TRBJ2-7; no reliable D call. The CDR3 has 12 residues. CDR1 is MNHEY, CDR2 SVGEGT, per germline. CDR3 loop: CASSDSGHEQYF. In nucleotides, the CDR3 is TGTGCCAGCAGTGACTCAGGCCACGAGCAGTACTTC.

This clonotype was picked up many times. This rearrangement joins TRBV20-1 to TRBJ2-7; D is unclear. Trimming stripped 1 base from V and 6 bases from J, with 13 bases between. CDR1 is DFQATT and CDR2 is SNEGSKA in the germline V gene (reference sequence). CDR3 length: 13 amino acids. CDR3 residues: CSARALTSSEQYF. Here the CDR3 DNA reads TGCAGTGCTAGAGCCCTAACCTCATCCGAGCAGTACTTC.

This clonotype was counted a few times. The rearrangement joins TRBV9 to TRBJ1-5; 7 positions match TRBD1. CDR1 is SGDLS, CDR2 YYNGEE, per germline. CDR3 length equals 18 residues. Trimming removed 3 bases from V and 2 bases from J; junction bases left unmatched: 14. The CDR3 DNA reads TGTGCCAGCAGCGCAGAGAGCCTTGACAGGGATGGCAATCAGCCCCAGCATTTT. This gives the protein CASSAESLDRDGNQPQHF.

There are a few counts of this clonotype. Here the CDR3 DNA reads TGTGCCAGCATCCTAGGGGGGGCATTCGTAAATGAGCAGTTCTTC. Residues: CASILGGAFVNEQFF. V gene TRBV12-3 or TRBV12-4 combines with J gene TRBJ2-1; D is perhaps TRBD2 (7 bases). The CDR3 length is 15 residues. With 7 bases removed from V and 7 bases from J, the gap between germline ends came to 20 bases.

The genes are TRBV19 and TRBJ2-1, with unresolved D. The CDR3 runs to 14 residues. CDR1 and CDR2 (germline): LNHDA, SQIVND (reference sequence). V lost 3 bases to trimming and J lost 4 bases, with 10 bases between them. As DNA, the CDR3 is TGTGCCAGTAGTATTAGTTGGGCGTACAATGAGCAGTTCTTC. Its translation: CASSISWAYNEQFF.

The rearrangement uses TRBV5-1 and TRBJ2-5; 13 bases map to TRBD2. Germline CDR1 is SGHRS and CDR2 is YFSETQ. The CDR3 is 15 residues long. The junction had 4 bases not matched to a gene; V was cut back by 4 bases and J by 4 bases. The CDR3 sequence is CASSTGLAGVETQYF. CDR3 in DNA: TGCGCCAGCAGCACCGGACTAGCGGGAGTAGAGACCCAGTACTTC.

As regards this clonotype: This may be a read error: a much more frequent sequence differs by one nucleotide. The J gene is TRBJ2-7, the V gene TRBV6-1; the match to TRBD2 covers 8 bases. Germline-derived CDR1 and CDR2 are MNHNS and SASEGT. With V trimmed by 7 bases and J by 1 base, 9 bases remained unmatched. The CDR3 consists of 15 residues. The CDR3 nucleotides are TGTGCCAGCAATTCTCTGACTAGCGCATCCTACGAGCAGTACTTC. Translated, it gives CASNSLTSASYEQYF.

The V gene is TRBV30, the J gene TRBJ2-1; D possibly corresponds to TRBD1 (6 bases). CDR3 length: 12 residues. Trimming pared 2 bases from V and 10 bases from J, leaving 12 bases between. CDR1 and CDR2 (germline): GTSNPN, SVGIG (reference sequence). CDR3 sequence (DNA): TGTGCCTGGAGTCCCAGGGGCCGGGAGCAGTTCTTC. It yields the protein CAWSPRGREQFF.

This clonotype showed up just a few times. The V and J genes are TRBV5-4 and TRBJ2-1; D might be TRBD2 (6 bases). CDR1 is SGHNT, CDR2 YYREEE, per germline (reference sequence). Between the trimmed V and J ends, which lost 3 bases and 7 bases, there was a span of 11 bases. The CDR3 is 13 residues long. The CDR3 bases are TGTGCCAGCAGCTGGGAGGTGCCAAATGAGCAGTTCTTC. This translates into CASSWEVPNEQFF.

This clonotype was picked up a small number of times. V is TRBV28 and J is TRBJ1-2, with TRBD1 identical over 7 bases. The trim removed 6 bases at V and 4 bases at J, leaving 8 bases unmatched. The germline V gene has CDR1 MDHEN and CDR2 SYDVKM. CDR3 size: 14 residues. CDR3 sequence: CASRLTGAVYGYTF. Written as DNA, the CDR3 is TGTGCCAGCAGGTTAACAGGGGCCGTCTATGGCTACACCTTC.

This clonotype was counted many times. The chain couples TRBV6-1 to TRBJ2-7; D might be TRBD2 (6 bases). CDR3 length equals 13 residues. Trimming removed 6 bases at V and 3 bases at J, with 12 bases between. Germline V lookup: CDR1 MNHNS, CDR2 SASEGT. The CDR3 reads CASREGTYYEQYF. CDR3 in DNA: TGTGCCAGCAGGGAGGGGACGTACTACGAGCAGTACTTC.

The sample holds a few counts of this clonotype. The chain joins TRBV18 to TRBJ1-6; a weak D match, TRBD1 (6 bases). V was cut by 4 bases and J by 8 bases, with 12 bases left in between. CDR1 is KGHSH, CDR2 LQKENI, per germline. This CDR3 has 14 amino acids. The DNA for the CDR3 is TGTGCCAGCTCACAGGGACAAGACCATTCACCCCTCCACTTT. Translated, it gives CASSQGQDHSPLHF. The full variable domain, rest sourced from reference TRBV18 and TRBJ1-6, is NAGVMQNPRHLVRRRGQEARLRCSPMKGHSHVYWYRQLPEEGLKFMVYLQKENIIDESGMPKERFSAEFPKEGPSILRIQQVVRGDSAAYFCASSQGQDHSPLHFGNGTRLTVT.